These 29 T cell receptor beta chains came from one sample sequenced in a study of T cells in Graves' hyperthyroidism and ophthalmopathy. RNA transcripts served as the template for amplifying TCR beta CDR3 regions. First-round RT-PCR targeting the TCR CDR3 was performed with the HTBI primer set. Via MiXCR, TCRdb re-called the multiplex PCR reads, giving one row per CDR3 protein. The data show about 560,000 distinct CDR3 sequences, with 15% to 20% seen just once and about 17% held by the top ten. Sequencing input: blood. The receptors stem from a woman aged 18-29 years with Graves' hyperthyroidism.

This clonotype appeared a few times. The chain links TRBV19 to TRBJ2-5; D call uncertain. The CDR3 extends over 14 amino acids. CDR1 is LNHDA and CDR2 is SQIVND in the germline V gene (reference sequence). Trimming took off 6 bases at V and 4 bases at J, with 15 bases between the two ends. CDR3 amino acids: CASSVRVRRETQYF. CDR3 nucleotide sequence: TGTGCCAGTAGCGTTAGGGTTAGGAGAGAGACCCAGTACTTC.

This clonotype was counted ten times or more. The CDR3 is CATDIPGATEAFF. In DNA, the CDR3 is TGTGCCACCGACATCCCAGGGGCCACTGAAGCTTTCTTT. This chain uses TRBV12-3 or TRBV12-4 with TRBJ1-1; a possible D gene is TRBD1 (6 bases). The CDR3 is 13 amino acids. Trimming removed 10 bases from V and 4 bases from J, with 16 bases in between.

This clonotype showed up just a few times. V usage is TRBV4-3 and J usage is TRBJ2-1; 10 bases agree with TRBD2. Germline V gene sequence: CDR1 LGHNA, CDR2 YSLEER. V trimming: 4 bases; J trimming: 8 bases; junction bases outside the gene matches: 8. The CDR3 length is 15 residues. The chain's CDR3 is CASSRDVLAGDEQFF. CDR3 nucleotides: TGCGCCAGCAGCCGCGACGTGCTAGCGGGGGATGAGCAGTTCTTC.

The rearrangement links TRBV6-1 to TRBJ2-2, with TRBD1 matching over 9 bases. Per germline, CDR1 MNHNS and CDR2 SASEGT. CDR3 length equals 14 residues. The ends lost 6 bases at V and 4 bases at J; junction bases unmatched: 3. CDR3 sequence reads: CASRRTGATGELFF. In nucleotides, the CDR3 is TGTGCCAGCAGAAGGACAGGGGCCACCGGGGAGCTGTTTTTT.

This clonotype was detected a few times. The chain uses TRBV27 and TRBJ2-1, with 7 positions matching TRBD1. The germline V gene has CDR1 MNHEY and CDR2 SMNVEV (reference sequence). The CDR3 runs to 17 residues. J was trimmed by 3 bases and V by 6 bases; bases with no gene match: 14. CDR3 amino acids: CASSLSPRDSRYNEQFF. The DNA for the CDR3 is TGTGCCAGCAGCCTTAGCCCACGGGACAGCCGCTACAATGAGCAGTTCTTC.

This clonotype has more than one count but fewer than ten. The chain is built from TRBV3-1 and TRBJ2-2; a weak D match, TRBD2 (6 bases). The CDR3 has 13 amino acids. CDR1 and CDR2 from the germline V gene are LGHDT and YNNKEL (reference sequence). Trimming took 4 bases from V and 8 from J, leaving 11 bases between them. The CDR3 coding sequence is TGTGCCAGCAGCCGCGGGACCTCAGGGGAGCTGTTTTTT. Protein sequence: CASSRGTSGELFF.

This clonotype has at least ten counts. The chain carries TRBV28 and TRBJ2-1; 16 bases align to TRBD2. The J segment lost 7 bases and the V segment lost 6 bases, leaving 9 bases of the junction unmatched. CDR3 length: 17 amino acids. Germline CDR1 MDHEN, CDR2 SYDVKM. The CDR3 sequence is CASSTGTSGREKNEQFF. CDR3 bases: TGTGCCAGCAGCACCGGGACTAGCGGGAGGGAGAAGAATGAGCAGTTCTTC.

V and J are TRBV25-1 and TRBJ2-7; D is possibly TRBD2 (6 bases). Germline V gives CDR1 MGHDK, CDR2 SYGVNS. V dropped 1 base and J dropped 6 bases, with 13 bases sitting between them. The CDR3 length is 14 residues. CDR3 nucleotide sequence: TGTGCCAGCAGTGAATCCCTAGCTAGCGTCGAGCAGTACTTC. It is translated as CASSESLASVEQYF.

This clonotype has only a few counts. V usage is TRBV2 and J usage is TRBJ1-5, with D possibly matching TRBD1 (5 bases). From germline, CDR1 is SNHLY and CDR2 FYNNEI. Trimming left V 7 bases short and J 7 bases short, with 14 bases between. This CDR3 spans 13 amino acids. CDR3 amino acids: CASKWAGNQPQHF. Here the CDR3 DNA reads TGTGCCAGCAAATGGGCAGGGAACCAGCCCCAGCATTTT.

As concerns this clonotype: A read error is possible here, since a much larger clone lies one base away. The V call is TRBV5-1, the J call TRBJ1-1; TRBD1 matches 8 bases. From germline, CDR1 is SGHRS and CDR2 YFSETQ. The CDR3 is made up of 15 amino acids. In nucleotides, the CDR3 is TGCGCCAGCAGCTTGGTACGGACAGGGAGGACTGAAGCTTCCTTT. This gives the protein CASSLVRTGRTEASF. The whole variable domain, filled in from reference TRBV5-1 and TRBJ1-1, reads KAGVTQTPRYLIKTRGQQVTLSCSPISGHRSVSWYQQTPGQGLQFLFEYFSETQRNKGNFPGRFSGRQFSNSRSEMNVSTLELGDSALYLCASSLVRTGRTEASFGQGTRLTVV.

This clonotype was seen repeatedly, ten times or more. The rearrangement joins TRBV6-2 or TRBV6-3 to TRBJ2-1, with 15 bases fitting TRBD2. This CDR3 comprises 16 residues. Germline loops: CDR1 MNHEY, CDR2 SVGEGT. Trimming cost V 6 bases and J 9 bases; bases outside gene matches: 9. The CDR3, as DNA: TGTGCCAGCAGGCGTAGGACTAGCGGGGGGGCTGTTGAGCAGTTCTTC. This codes for CASRRRTSGGAVEQFF.

The sample holds a few counts of this clonotype. The rearrangement joins TRBV7-9 to TRBJ2-1; D call uncertain. Germline CDR1 and CDR2: SEHNR and FQNEAQ (reference sequence). V dropped 4 bases and J dropped 8 bases, with 15 bases sitting between them. This CDR3 region has 14 residues. The CDR3 spells CASSSLNNRDEQFF. Here the CDR3 DNA reads TGTGCCAGCAGCTCCCTAAATAACAGAGATGAGCAGTTCTTC.

In this sample, this clonotype turned up a few times. This chain uses TRBV24-1 with TRBJ1-2, with 10 positions matching TRBD1. Per the germline V gene, CDR1 is KGHDR and CDR2 is SFDVKD. The ends lost 3 bases at V and 5 bases at J; junction bases unmatched: 5. The CDR3 consists of 15 residues. The CDR3 region is CATSDPGTGVYGYTF. The CDR3 nucleotides are TGTGCCACCAGTGATCCCGGGACAGGGGTATATGGCTACACCTTC.

This clonotype was counted many times. The chain employs TRBV3-1 and TRBJ2-5; D is unresolved. V lost 1 base, J lost 1 base, and 10 bases lay in between. CDR3 length: 15 amino acids. Germline V CDR1 and CDR2: LGHDT, YNNKEL (reference sequence). DNA of the CDR3: TGTGCCAGCAGCCAAGGTCCGACTTCCCAAGAGACCCAGTACTTC. Encoded protein: CASSQGPTSQETQYF.

The chain couples TRBV12-3 or TRBV12-4 to TRBJ2-2; 8 bases line up with TRBD1. V gave up 6 bases and J gave up 8 bases; unmatched junction bases: 17. This CDR3 has 17 amino acids. CDR3 DNA: TGTGCCAGCAGCCCGAAATATGGACAGGGTGTTATAGGGGAGCTGTTTTTT. Protein product: CASSPKYGQGVIGELFF.

CDR3 sequence: CASSRRGPNEKLFF. DNA for the CDR3: TGTGCCAGCAGCAGGCGGGGGCCTAATGAAAAACTGTTTTTT. The gene calls are TRBV11-3 and TRBJ1-4; weak D call: TRBD1 (6 bases). The length of the CDR3 is 14 residues. The germline V gene has CDR1 SGHNT and CDR2 YENEEA. Trimming removed 5 bases from V and 3 bases from J, with 10 bases in between.

CDR3 DNA sequence: TGCGCCAGCAGCCCAGGGAGCGGGGCCTCCTACGAGCAGTACTTC. It translates to CASSPGSGASYEQYF. The chain is built from TRBV5-1 and TRBJ2-7, with 7 bases aligning to TRBD2. V lost 4 bases and J lost 0; bases outside the gene matches: 7. The CDR3 runs to 15 residues. The germline CDR1 and CDR2 sequences are SGHRS and YFSETQ.

This clonotype was recorded many times. V usage is TRBV6-1 and J usage is TRBJ1-5, with 10 bases fitting TRBD1. CDR1 is MNHNS and CDR2 is SASEGT in the germline V gene. The CDR3 sequence is 17 residues long. Trimming took 5 bases from V and 3 from J; bases not matched to a gene: 10. CDR3 in DNA: TGTGCCAGCAGTATTTATGGGGACAGGGGCCTCAATCAGCCCCAGCATTTT. Translating it yields CASSIYGDRGLNQPQHF.

Only a few counts were recorded for this clonotype. A junction end diverges from the germline sequence, so it may reflect a read error. The chain is built from TRBV29-1 and TRBJ1-1; no definite D call. The CDR3 has 15 amino acids. In germline, CDR1 is SQVTM, CDR2 ANQGSEA. CDR3 loop: CNVERTGSMNTEAFF. The DNA for the CDR3 is TGCAACGTTGAGAGGACGGGTTCGATGAACACTGAAGCTTTCTTT.

This clonotype was counted at least ten times. The chain carries TRBV7-2 and TRBJ2-7, with 9 bases identical to TRBD2. V lost 1 base to trimming and J lost 4 bases; unmatched junction nucleotides: 11. CDR1 is SGHTA, CDR2 FQGNSA, per germline. This CDR3 comprises 17 residues. CDR3 residues: CASSLVVGAGGGYEQYF. In DNA, the CDR3 is TGTGCCAGCAGCTTAGTTGTTGGAGCGGGGGGAGGTTACGAGCAGTACTTC. The full variable domain, its missing parts supplied by reference TRBV7-2 and TRBJ2-7, is GAGVSQSPSNKVTEKGKDVELRCDPISGHTALYWYRQSLGQGLEFLIYFQGNSAPDKSGLPSDRFSAERTGGSVSTLTIQRTQQEDSAVYLCASSLVVGAGGGYEQYFGPGTRLTVT.

This clonotype was observed a few times. The CDR3 is CSVQSGHSNYGYTF. CDR3 DNA: TGCAGCGTGCAATCAGGACATTCTAACTATGGCTACACCTTC. The chain employs TRBV29-1 and TRBJ1-2; the D gene is possibly TRBD1 (5 bases). The CDR3 has 14 amino acids. In germline, CDR1 is SQVTM, CDR2 ANQGSEA. The V gene lost 6 bases and the J gene lost 0 bases, with 14 bases spanning the gap. The whole variable domain, remainder taken from reference TRBV29-1 and TRBJ1-2, is SAVISQKPSRDICQRGTSLTIQCQVDSQVTMMFWYRQQPGQSLTLIATANQGSEATYESGFVIDKFPISRPNLTFSTLTVSNMSPEDSSIYLCSVQSGHSNYGYTFGSGTRLTVV.

This clonotype was found a few times. The J gene is TRBJ1-2, the V gene TRBV5-8, with TRBD1 matching over 7 bases. CDR3 size: 18 residues. Germline assignment: CDR1 SGHTS and CDR2 YDEGEE. V dropped 0 bases and J dropped 4; count of bases not matched to a gene: 15. The CDR3 DNA reads as TGTGCCAGCAGCTTGGGTGATCTATTGGGACAGACTATCTATGGCTACACCTTC. As protein: CASSLGDLLGQTIYGYTF.

This clonotype has a handful of counts. This chain connects TRBV27 to TRBJ2-1, with 9 bases that match TRBD2. The V segment lost 6 bases and the J segment 9 bases; nucleotides outside the gene matches: 6. Per germline, CDR1 MNHEY and CDR2 SMNVEV (reference sequence). This CDR3 has 13 amino acids. CDR3 residues: CASSGGGAGEQFF. The CDR3 coding sequence is TGTGCCAGCAGCGGCGGGGGGGCCGGTGAGCAGTTCTTC.

This clonotype was observed at least ten times. V gene TRBV20-1 combines with J gene TRBJ1-5; the D is unclear. The CDR3 is 17 residues long. V lost 0 bases, J lost 0 bases, and 15 bases lay in between. Looked up from germline, CDR1 is DFQATT and CDR2 is SNEGSKA (reference sequence). The CDR3 DNA reads TGCAGTGCTAGAGATTACTTCTCAGGCTATAGCAATCAGCCCCAGCATTTT. It yields the protein CSARDYFSGYSNQPQHF.

The genes are TRBV14 and TRBJ2-7; D is unresolved. CDR1 is SGHDN and CDR2 is FVKESK in the germline V gene. Deletions cut 3 bases from V and 2 bases from J, with 5 bases between. CDR3 length: 12 amino acids. The CDR3 DNA reads TGTGCCAGCAGCCATGAAACCTACGAGCAGTACTTC. This codes for CASSHETYEQYF.

Many counts were recorded for this clonotype. The CDR3 region is CASSEPRGRETQYF. As DNA, the CDR3 is TGTGCCAGCAGTGAACCGCGGGGACGGGAGACCCAGTACTTC. The chain links TRBV6-1 to TRBJ2-5; D possibly corresponds to TRBD2 (6 bases). From germline, CDR1 is MNHNS and CDR2 SASEGT. This CDR3 has 14 amino acids. V lost 2 bases and J 5 bases, leaving 12 bases between the germline ends.

This clonotype was counted at least ten times. The chain carries TRBV3-1 and TRBJ1-5, with D uncertain. This CDR3 has 14 amino acids. Germline CDR1 reads LGHDT; CDR2 reads YNNKEL (reference sequence). The germline V and J ends were trimmed by 0 bases and 5 bases, with 8 bases remaining between them. In nucleotides, the CDR3 is TGTGCCAGCAGCCAAGATAAGGGCTATCAGCCCCAGCATTTT. Translating it yields CASSQDKGYQPQHF.

The chain recombines TRBV5-1 with TRBJ2-7; D is perhaps TRBD2 (6 bases). Germline CDR1 and CDR2: SGHRS and YFSETQ. This CDR3 comprises 14 residues. V lost 3 bases to trimming and J lost 5 bases, with 15 bases between them. The CDR3 bases are TGCGCCAGCAGCTCACGGGAGACGGGTCACGAGCAGTACTTC. Its protein product is CASSSRETGHEQYF.

This clonotype was counted many times. The chain recombines TRBV20-1 with TRBJ2-3; a possible D gene is TRBD2 (5 bases). The V end was cut by 5 bases, the J end by 0 bases, with 12 bases between. The CDR3 loop spans 14 amino acids. CDR1 and CDR2 from the germline V gene are DFQATT and SNEGSKA (reference sequence). The CDR3 here is CSAWTPSSTDTQYF. CDR3 DNA sequence: TGCAGTGCTTGGACTCCTTCTAGCACAGATACGCAGTATTTT.